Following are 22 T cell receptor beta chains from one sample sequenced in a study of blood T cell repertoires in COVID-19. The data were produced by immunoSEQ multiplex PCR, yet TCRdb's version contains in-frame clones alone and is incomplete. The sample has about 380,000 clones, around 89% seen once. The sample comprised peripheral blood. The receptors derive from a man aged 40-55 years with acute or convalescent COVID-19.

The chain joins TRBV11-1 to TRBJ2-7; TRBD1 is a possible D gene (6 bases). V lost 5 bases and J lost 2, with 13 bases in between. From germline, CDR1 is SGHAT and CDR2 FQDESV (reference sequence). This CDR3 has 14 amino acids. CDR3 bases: TGTGCCAGCAGCCCACGGGACACCCCCTACGAGCAGTACTTC. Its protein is CASSPRDTPYEQYF.

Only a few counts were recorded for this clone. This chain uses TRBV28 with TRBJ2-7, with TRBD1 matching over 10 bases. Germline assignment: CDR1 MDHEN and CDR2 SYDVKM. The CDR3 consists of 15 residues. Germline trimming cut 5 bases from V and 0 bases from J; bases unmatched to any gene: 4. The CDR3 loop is CASSPWTGGSYEQYF. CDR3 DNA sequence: TGTGCCAGCAGTCCCTGGACAGGGGGCTCCTACGAGCAGTACTTC.

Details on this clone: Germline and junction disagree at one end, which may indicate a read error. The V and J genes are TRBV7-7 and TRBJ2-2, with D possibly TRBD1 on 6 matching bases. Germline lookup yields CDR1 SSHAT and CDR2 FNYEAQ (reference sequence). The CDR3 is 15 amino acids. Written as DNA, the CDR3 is TGTGCTAGCAGCTTAGAGTCCAGGGGTGAGGGGGAGCTGTTTTTT. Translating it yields CASSLESRGEGELFF.

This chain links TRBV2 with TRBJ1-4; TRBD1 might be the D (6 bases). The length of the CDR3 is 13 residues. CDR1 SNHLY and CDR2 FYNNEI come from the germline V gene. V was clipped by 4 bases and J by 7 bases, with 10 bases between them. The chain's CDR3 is CASSADRFEKLFF. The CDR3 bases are TGTGCCAGCAGTGCGGACAGATTTGAAAAACTGTTTTTT.

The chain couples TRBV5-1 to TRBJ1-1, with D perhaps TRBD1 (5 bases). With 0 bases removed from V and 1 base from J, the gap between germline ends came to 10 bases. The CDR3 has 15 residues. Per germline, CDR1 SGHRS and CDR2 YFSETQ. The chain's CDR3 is CASSLDRGENTEAFF. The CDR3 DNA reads TGCGCCAGCAGCTTGGATAGGGGTGAGAACACTGAAGCTTTCTTT.

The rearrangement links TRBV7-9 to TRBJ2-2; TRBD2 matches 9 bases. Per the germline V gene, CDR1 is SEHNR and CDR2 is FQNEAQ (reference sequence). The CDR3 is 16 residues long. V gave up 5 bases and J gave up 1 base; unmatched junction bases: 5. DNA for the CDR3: TGTGCCAGCAGCCCAAGGACTAGCGAGAACACCGGGGAGCTGTTTTTT. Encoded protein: CASSPRTSENTGELFF.

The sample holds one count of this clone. CDR3 nucleotide sequence: TGTGCCAGCCGGTTCGGCTACGAGCAGTACTTC. Translation: CASRFGYEQYF. The chain carries TRBV7-9 and TRBJ2-7; D unresolved. Between the trimmed V and J ends, which lost 8 bases and 3 bases, there was a span of 8 bases. Germline V gene sequence: CDR1 SEHNR, CDR2 FQNEAQ (reference sequence). This CDR3 is built from 11 residues.

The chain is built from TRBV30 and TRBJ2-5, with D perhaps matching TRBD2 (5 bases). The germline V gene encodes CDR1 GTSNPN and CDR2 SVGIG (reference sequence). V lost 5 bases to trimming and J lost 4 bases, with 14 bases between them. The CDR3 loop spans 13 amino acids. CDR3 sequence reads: CAWDGGLGETQYF. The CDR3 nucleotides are TGTGCCTGGGACGGCGGGCTTGGAGAGACCCAGTACTTC.

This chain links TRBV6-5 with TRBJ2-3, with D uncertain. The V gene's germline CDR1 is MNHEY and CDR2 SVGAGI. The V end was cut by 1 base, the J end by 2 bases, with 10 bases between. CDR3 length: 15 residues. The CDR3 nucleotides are TGTGCCAGCAGTTACTATGCTAACCCCACAGATACGCAGTATTTT. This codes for CASSYYANPTDTQYF.

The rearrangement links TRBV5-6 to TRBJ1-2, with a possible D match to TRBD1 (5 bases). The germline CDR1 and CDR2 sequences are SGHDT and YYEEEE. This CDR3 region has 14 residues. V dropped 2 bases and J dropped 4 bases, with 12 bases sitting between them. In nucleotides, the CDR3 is TGTGCCAGCAGCTTCCACGCGGGGACCTATGGCTACACCTTC. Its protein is CASSFHAGTYGYTF.

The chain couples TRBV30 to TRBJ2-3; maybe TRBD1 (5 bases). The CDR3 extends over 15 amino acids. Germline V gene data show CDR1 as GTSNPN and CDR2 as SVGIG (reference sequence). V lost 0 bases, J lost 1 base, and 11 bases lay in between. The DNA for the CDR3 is TGTGCCTGGAGTGTCTTGGGGCGCGGCACAGATACGCAGTATTTT. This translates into CAWSVLGRGTDTQYF.

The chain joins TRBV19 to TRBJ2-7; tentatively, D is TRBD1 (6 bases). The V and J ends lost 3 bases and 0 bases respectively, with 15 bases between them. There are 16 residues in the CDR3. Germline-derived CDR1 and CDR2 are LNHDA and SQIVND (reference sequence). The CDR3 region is CASSIITTGNSYEQYF. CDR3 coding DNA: TGTGCCAGTAGTATTATCACGACAGGAAACTCCTACGAGCAGTACTTC. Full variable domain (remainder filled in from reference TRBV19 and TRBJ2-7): DGGITQSPKYLFRKEGQNVTLSCEQNLNHDAMYWYRQDPGQGLRLIYYSQIVNDFQKGDIAEGYSVSREKKESFPLTVTSAQKNPTAFYLCASSIITTGNSYEQYFGPGTRLTVT.

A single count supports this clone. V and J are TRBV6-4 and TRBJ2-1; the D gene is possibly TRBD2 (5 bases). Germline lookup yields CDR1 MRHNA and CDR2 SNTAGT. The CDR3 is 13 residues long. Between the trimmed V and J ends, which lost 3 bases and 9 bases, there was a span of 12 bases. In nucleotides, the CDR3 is TGTGCCAGCAGTGATCGACTAAGGAGTGAGCAGTTCTTC. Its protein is CASSDRLRSEQFF.

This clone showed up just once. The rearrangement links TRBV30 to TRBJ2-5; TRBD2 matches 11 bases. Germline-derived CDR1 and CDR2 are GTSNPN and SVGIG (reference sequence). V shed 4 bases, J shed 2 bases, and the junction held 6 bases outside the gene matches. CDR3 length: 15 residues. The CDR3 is CAWTPGLAEQETQYF. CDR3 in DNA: TGTGCCTGGACACCGGGACTAGCGGAACAAGAGACCCAGTACTTC.

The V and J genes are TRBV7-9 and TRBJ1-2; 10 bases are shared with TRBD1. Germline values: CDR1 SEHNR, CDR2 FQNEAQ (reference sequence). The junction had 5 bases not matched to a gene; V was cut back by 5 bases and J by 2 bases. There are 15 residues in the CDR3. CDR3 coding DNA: TGTGCCAGCAGCCAGGGACAGGGGCCGAACTATGGCTACACCTTC. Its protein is CASSQGQGPNYGYTF.

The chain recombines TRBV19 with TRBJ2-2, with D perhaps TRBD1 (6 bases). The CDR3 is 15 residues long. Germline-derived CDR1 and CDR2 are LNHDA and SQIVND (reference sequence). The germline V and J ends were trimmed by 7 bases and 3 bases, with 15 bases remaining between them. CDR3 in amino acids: CASKSWAGDTGELFF. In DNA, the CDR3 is TGTGCCAGTAAGAGTTGGGCAGGGGACACCGGGGAGCTGTTTTTT.

The CDR3 sequence is CASSIRAGGSYEQYF. The CDR3 nucleotides are TGTGCCAGTAGTATCCGGGCGGGGGGATCCTACGAGCAGTACTTC. This chain connects TRBV19 to TRBJ2-7; TRBD2 matches 8 bases. Germline CDR1 and CDR2: LNHDA and SQIVND (reference sequence). Trimming at V came to 3 bases and at J to 1 base, leaving 5 bases not matched to a gene. This CDR3 has 15 residues.

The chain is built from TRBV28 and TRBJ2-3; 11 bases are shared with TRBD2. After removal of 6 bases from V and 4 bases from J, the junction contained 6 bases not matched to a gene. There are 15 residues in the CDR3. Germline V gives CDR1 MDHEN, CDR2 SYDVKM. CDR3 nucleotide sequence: TGTGCCAGCAGGTTAGCGGGAGGGCCCGCAGATACGCAGTATTTT. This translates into CASRLAGGPADTQYF.

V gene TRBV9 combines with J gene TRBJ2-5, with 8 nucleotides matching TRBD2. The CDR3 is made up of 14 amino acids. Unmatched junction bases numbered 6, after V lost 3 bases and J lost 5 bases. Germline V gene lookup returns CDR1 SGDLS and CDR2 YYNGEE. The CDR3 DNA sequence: TGTGCCAGCAGCGCGGGACTAGTCCGTGAGACCCAGTACTTC. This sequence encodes CASSAGLVRETQYF.

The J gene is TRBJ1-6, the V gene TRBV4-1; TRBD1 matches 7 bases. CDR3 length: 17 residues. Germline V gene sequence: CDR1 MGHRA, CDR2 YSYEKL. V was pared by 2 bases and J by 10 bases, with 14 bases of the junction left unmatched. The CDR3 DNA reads TGCGCCAGCAGCCAACGTCTCCCCGGGACAGTCCGGTCACCCCTCCACTTT. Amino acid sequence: CASSQRLPGTVRSPLHF.

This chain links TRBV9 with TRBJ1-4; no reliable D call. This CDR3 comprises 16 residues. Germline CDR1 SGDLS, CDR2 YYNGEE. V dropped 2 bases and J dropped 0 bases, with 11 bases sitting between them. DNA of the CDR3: TGTGCCAGCAGCGTTGGAGGACGGCCAACTAATGAAAAACTGTTTTTT. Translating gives CASSVGGRPTNEKLFF.

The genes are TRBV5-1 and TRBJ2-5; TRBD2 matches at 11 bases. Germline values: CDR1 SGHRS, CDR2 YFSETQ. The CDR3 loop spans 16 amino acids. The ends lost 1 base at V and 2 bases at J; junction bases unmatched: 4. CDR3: CASSLQGLAVQETQYF. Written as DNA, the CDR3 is TGCGCCAGCAGCTTGCAGGGACTAGCGGTTCAAGAGACCCAGTACTTC. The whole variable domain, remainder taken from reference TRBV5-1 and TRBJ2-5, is KAGVTQTPRYLIKTRGQQVTLSCSPISGHRSVSWYQQTPGQGLQFLFEYFSETQRNKGNFPGRFSGRQFSNSRSEMNVSTLELGDSALYLCASSLQGLAVQETQYFGPGTRLLVL.